This T cell receptor beta chain originates from a study of blood T cell repertoires in COVID-19. On the study more broadly: COVID-19 samples, acute and convalescent, were from the United States, Italy and Spain. T cells, B-cell-depleted T cells, or PBMCs provided the cDNA or gDNA that served as material.

Original processing notes: The assay estimated nucleated cells by amplifying reference gene primers. Data came from immunoSEQ multiplex PCR; TCRdb stores just in-frame clones and leaves some out. V and J calls and clone size are those listed in that table; D and trimming were worked out from the DNA. The sample has about 340,000 clones; around four fifths are singletons. CDR3 size: 16 residues. CDR1 LNHDA and CDR2 SQIVND come from the germline V gene (reference sequence). Trimming removed 4 bases from V and 2 bases from J, with 15 bases in between. The sequence came from a man aged 30 to 39 with active or convalescent COVID-19. The rearrangement joins TRBV19 to TRBJ1-5; the D gene is possibly TRBD1 (5 bases). The specimen was peripheral blood. The CDR3 here is CASSKKEGGGNQPQHF. DNA of the CDR3: TGTGCCAGTAGTAAGAAGGAGGGAGGGGGCAATCAGCCCCAGCATTTT.